This T cell receptor (beta chain) appears in the sequencing data of a study of radiation and T cells in renal cell carcinoma. Overall study results and limits: Without pretreatment biopsies, baseline tumor clonotype presence was undetermined. From baseline, blood top tumor clonotypes peaked at 2 weeks post-radiation.

Germline CDR1 and CDR2: SGHDN and FVKESK. The CDR3 is made up of 12 amino acids. Time point here: baseline pretreatment blood. Treatment defined: 15 Gy SBRT to primary tumor, nephrectomy 4 weeks later. After SBRT, blood was collected at 2 and 4 weeks, plus baseline. This renal cell carcinoma was of the clear cell type. The method was immunoSEQ multiplex PCR; TCRdb's version includes in-frame clones alone and lacks a portion of them. Among 150,000 or so clones listed, roughly 90% were seen once. About this clone: Its target is not known. One end of the junction varies from germline; a read error may be responsible.

The source was blood, collected from a patient whose treatment included radiotherapy and nephrectomy. This chain uses TRBV14 with TRBJ2-4; D call uncertain. The TCR originated in a woman in her 70s with renal cell carcinoma. The CDR3: CASSRATNIQYF. CDR3 sequence (DNA): TGTGCCAGCAGCCGAGCCACAAACATTCAGTACTTC.